The TCR beta chain under discussion was sequenced for a study of OX40 agonist ivuxolimab in advanced cancers. At the level of the whole study: Ivuxolimab, which targeted the costimulatory receptor OX40 (CD134), was an agonistic, fully human IgG2 monoclonal antibody. Partial responses occurred in three dose-escalation patients: two with cutaneous melanoma and one with hepatocellular carcinoma. Prior anti-PD-1, anti-PD-L1 or anti-CTLA-4 therapy was permitted, and checkpoint inhibitors had been received by about two fifths of dose-escalation patients. Among the 52 dose-escalation patients, some 19 had hepatocellular carcinoma, some 15 melanoma, 9 renal cell carcinoma and 9 head and neck cancer. The paper reports the monotherapy dose-escalation portion (N ≈ 50 patients) of the phase I ivuxolimab trial. The purpose of peripheral TCRbeta sequencing was to test whether ivuxolimab changed TCR sequence diversity and led to clonal T-cell expansion. A male proportion of nearly 85% and a mean age of 60 years, ranging from about 20 to 85, were recorded for the dose-escalation cohort. Intravenous ivuxolimab was administered to patients every 2 weeks at six dose levels: 0.01, 0.1, 0.3, 1.5, 3 and 10 mg/kg.

CDR1 and CDR2 are read off the germline V gene as SGHDT and YYEEEE. The CDR3 runs 17 amino acids, cysteine and phenylalanine included. Left in the record is the CDR3 DNA by itself, 51 bases read in frame from the first base. For this chain, trimming is 0 bases at the V end and 0 bases at the J end, and the number of junction bases without a gene match is 6. Paper-wide results and their limitations: Antigen specificity was not determined for the clonally expanded peripheral T cells. Partial responders in the 0.1-3.0 mg/kg groups had among the lowest normalized peripheral clonal expansion, especially among CD8+ T cells. At doses from 0.1 to 3.0 mg/kg, clonal expansion was seen in both CD4+ and CD8+ blood T cells between baseline and week 6. Low levels of normalized T-cell clonal expansion were also seen in some patients who did not respond. After ivuxolimab, more expanded clones were found on average in CD8+ T cells than in CD4+ T cells.

A note on this clone: The antigen it recognizes is unknown. No base qualities exist here, and no much larger clone lies one base off it.

The trial excluded patients who had a history of autoimmune disease or were on systemic immunosuppression. In every dose cohort, peripheral blood was drawn for TCR sequencing at baseline, cycle 4 day 1, and cycle 7 day 1. The samples were taken from a phase I, first-in-human, multicenter, open-label dose-escalation trial of ivuxolimab. Adults with locally advanced or metastatic head and neck squamous cell, hepatocellular, melanoma or renal cell carcinoma were enrolled in the trial. Before TCR sequencing, CD4+ and CD8+ T cells were separately sorted from peripheral blood. To sequence the TCRbeta CDR3 region, genomic DNA was isolated from the sorted cells. The immunoSEQ Assay was used to sequence the TCRbeta CDR3 regions. TCRdb retrieved this table from immuneACCESS and kept in-frame rearrangements only. Not all clones are present; in checked studies, unresolved V genes account for under half, and no reason is known for the remainder. For this sample the table gives tens of thousands of clones, of which 88% were detected only once. The top ten constitute 3% to 4% of the sample.

The sequence is built from TRBV5-6 and TRBJ2-3, with 8 bases aligning to TRBD2. The specimen comprised CD4+ or CD8+ T cells sorted from blood, sampled in a trial of the OX40 agonist ivuxolimab. The sequence was collected from an adult with an advanced solid tumor such as melanoma, head and neck, liver or kidney cancer. The DNA reads as follows: TGTGCCAGCAGCTTGGACACCGGGGGGGGTAGCACAGATACGCAGTATTTT. It translates as CASSLDTGGGSTDTQYF.